This record covers a single T cell receptor (beta chain). Its antigen remains undetermined. No much larger clone exists at a distance of one base, and base qualities are not known. Hyperthyroidism patients were aged 18 to 65 years and newly diagnosed, with disease duration of less than 2 months. Exclusion was applied to patients with uncontrolled infections, other autoimmune diseases, pregnancy or lactation. Diagnoses relied on clinical symptoms, serum thyroxine and TRAb, thyroid ultrasound and orbital computed tomography. For progressor patients, blood was drawn at the first diagnosis of hyperthyroidism, before any ophthalmopathy symptoms had appeared. PBMCs were separated from under 12 ml of fresh peripheral blood using Ficoll-Paque density gradient centrifugation. Progressor patients were initially diagnosed with Graves' hyperthyroidism and developed ophthalmopathy during follow-up. Total RNA was extracted with Trizol reagent, and quality was checked on an Agilent 2100 Bioanalyzer.

The TCR beta CDR3 regions were amplified from the RNA transcripts. For the first round of RT-PCR on the TCR CDR3, the HTBI primer set was used together with the Qiagen OneStep RT-PCR kit. A second multiplex PCR round built the libraries, followed by size selection and purification. Libraries were sequenced paired-end with 100 bp reads on an Illumina HiSeq2000. On the study's bioinformatics: SOAPnuke was used to process the raw data, removing reads that contained adapters or uncalled bases, had a mean Phred below 15, or lacked an exact match to the constant primer or identifier. High-quality paired reads were merged with COPE v1.2.5, and unique nucleotide sequences were defined as clonotypes. Clonotypes were aligned to IMGT TRBV, TRBD and TRBJ reference segments using MiTCR v1.1. Analysis was restricted to V-J combinations with a frequency above 0.0001, which covered roughly 99% of repertoires. A TCS score was defined as the ratio of F50 (clonal expansion) to E x V (chaos), with BLOSUM62-based TCRdist applied between CDR3 peptides within each V-J. Welch's t-statistics and random forest reduced around 520 V-J features to 10 to 15, which were used in a naive Bayes classifier (R e1071). TCRdb itself trimmed the public reads at Q25 with fastp, ran MiXCR and retained productive beta chains. Each record represents a unique CDR3 protein, reported with the most common genes and DNA among its rows. The V and J calls shown here were made by TCRdb, not taken from the authors' results. Here the sample has 690,000 or so distinct CDR3 sequences; around a sixth occur a single time. In total, the top ten clones hold about a sixth of the sample.

The sample is drawn from a study of T cells in Graves' hyperthyroidism and ophthalmopathy (dated by TCRdb to the late 2010s). The study in broad terms: Peripheral blood was sampled at the time of initial diagnosis, prior to any treatment. In six Graves' hyperthyroidism patients, the study also compared T-cell repertoires from thyroid tissue with T-cell repertoires from blood. TCR V-J signatures able to tell the groups apart were searched for in a discovery cohort of 90 to 100 patients, of whom under 45 had Graves' ophthalmopathy and some 60 had stable Graves' hyperthyroidism. Prospective prediction of ophthalmopathy was tested in an independent validation cohort consisting of roughly 20 hyperthyroidism patients and over 15 patients who later progressed to ophthalmopathy. According to the paper, TCR Vbeta CDR3 sequencing was carried out on around 140 peripheral blood samples, which came from over 40 ophthalmopathy, 80 or so hyperthyroidism and roughly 17 progressor patients. For training and testing, the 95 to 100 patients in the discovery cohort were randomly divided in a 7:3 ratio. After blood sampling, hyperthyroidism patients were treated with methimazole at a starting dose of 30 mg daily, and ophthalmopathy patients were treated with high-dose intravenous methylprednisolone.

CDR1 is given as MNHEY and CDR2 as SMNVEV, both from the germline V gene (reference sequence). CDR3 length: 13 amino acids, cysteine to phenylalanine. CDR3 DNA only is kept here, 39 bases in frame from base 1. V is shortened by 3 bases, J by 3 bases, and the region joining them spans 8 bases. Overall results and qualifications from the work: In validation, the model predicted progression to ophthalmopathy with roughly 66% sensitivity and roughly 75% specificity, a median of 6.5 months before onset. Sample size was not statistically predetermined, and blinding of investigators to group allocation was not performed. In cross-validation, a model built on a 13 V-J signature told ophthalmopathy apart from stable hyperthyroidism with about 90% sensitivity and approximately 81% specificity, and in testing the same model reached 80%/75%. Blood samples also contained most of the expanded thyroid clonotypes (frequency above 0.001), which suggests that blood repertoires may reflect thyroid immune responses.

This sequence originates from a woman aged 45-59 years with Graves' hyperthyroidism that later progressed to Graves' ophthalmopathy. Sequencing was performed on blood. This chain is built from TRBV27 and TRBJ1-2, with no confidently assigned D gene. The DNA sequence is as follows: TGTGCCAGCAGTTTTACGATTGACTATGGCTACACCTTC. This yields the protein CASSFTIDYGYTF.